This T cell receptor beta chain appears in the sequencing data of a study of blood T cell repertoires in COVID-19. Study context: Nucleic acid was either cDNA or gDNA, and it came from T cells, B-cell-depleted T cells, or PBMCs.

Participants' own reports of clinical history determined their cohort assignment. Exposed participants encountered a COVID-19 case during the 2 weeks preceding study entry. Germline loops: CDR1 WSHSY, CDR2 SAAADI. J lost 9 bases, V lost 7 bases, and 9 bases had no gene match. This CDR3 is built from 13 residues. Sequenced by immunoSEQ multiplex PCR; TCRdb stores in-frame clones only, minus some. There are some 340,000 clones in the sample; approximately 90% occur only once, and around 3.9% lies in the top ten. The sample holds a few counts of this clone. The sample taken for sequencing was PBMCs or T cells enriched from blood (not recorded which). The gene calls are TRBV10-2 and TRBJ2-1; 7 nucleotides match TRBD2. This receptor was taken from a woman in her twenties or thirties who had been exposed to COVID-19. The CDR3 nucleotides are TGCGCCAGCACTGGACTAGTGTCAACTGAGCAGTTCTTC. Translated, it gives CASTGLVSTEQFF.